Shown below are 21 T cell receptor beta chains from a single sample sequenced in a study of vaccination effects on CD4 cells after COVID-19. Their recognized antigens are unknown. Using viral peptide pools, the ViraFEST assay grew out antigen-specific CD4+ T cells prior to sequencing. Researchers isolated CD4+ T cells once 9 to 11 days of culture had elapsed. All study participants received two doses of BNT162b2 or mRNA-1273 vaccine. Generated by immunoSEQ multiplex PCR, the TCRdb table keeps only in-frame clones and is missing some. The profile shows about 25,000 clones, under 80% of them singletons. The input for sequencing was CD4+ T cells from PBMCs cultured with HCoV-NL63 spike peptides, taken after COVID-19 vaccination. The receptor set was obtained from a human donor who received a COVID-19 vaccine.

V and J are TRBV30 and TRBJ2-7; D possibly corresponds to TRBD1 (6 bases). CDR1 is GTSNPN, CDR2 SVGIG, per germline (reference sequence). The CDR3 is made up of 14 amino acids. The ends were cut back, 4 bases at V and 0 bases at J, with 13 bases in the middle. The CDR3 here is CAWKQGFSSYEQYF. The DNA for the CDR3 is TGTGCCTGGAAACAGGGCTTTAGCTCCTACGAGCAGTACTTC.

CDR3 amino acids: CASSGFPLSGRNSPLHF. The DNA of the CDR3 is TGTGCCAGCAGTGGTTTTCCCCTTTCAGGGAGGAATTCACCCCTCCACTTT. The rearrangement joins TRBV6-1 to TRBJ1-6; maybe TRBD1 (5 bases). The CDR3 is 17 amino acids. V lost 4 bases, J lost 7 bases, and 20 bases lay in between. In germline, CDR1 is MNHNS, CDR2 SASEGT.

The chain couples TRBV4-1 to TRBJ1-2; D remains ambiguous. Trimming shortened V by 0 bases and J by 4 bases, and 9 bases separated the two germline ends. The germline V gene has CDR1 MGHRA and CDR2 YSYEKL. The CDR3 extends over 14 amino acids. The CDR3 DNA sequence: TGCGCCAGCAGCCAAGACGGTAGTTTCTATGGCTACACCTTC. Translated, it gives CASSQDGSFYGYTF.

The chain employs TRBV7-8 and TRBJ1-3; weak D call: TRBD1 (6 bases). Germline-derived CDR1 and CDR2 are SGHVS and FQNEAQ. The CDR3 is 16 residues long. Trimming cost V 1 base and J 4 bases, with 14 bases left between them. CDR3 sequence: CASSLVARTAGNTIYF. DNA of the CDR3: TGTGCCAGCAGCTTAGTGGCCAGGACAGCGGGAAACACCATATATTTT.

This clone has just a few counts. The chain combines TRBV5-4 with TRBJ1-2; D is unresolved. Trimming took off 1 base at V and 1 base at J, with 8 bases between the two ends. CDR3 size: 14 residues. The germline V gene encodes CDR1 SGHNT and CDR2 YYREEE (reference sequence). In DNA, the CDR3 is TGTGCCAGCAGCTTGAACCAGGATAACTATGGCTACACCTTC. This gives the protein CASSLNQDNYGYTF.

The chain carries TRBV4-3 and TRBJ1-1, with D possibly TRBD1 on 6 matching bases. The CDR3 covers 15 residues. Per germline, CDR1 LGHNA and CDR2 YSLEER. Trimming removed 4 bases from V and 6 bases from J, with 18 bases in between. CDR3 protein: CASSRTPDGGSEAFF. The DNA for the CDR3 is TGCGCCAGCAGCCGTACCCCGGACGGGGGCTCTGAAGCTTTCTTT.

The CDR3 region is CAISEGQGLEGTEAFF. The CDR3 DNA reads as TGTGCCATCAGTGAAGGACAGGGTCTAGAGGGCACTGAAGCTTTCTTT. This chain joins TRBV10-3 and TRBJ1-1; TRBD1 matches at 8 bases. The CDR3 spans 16 residues. CDR1 ENHRY and CDR2 SYGVKD come from the germline V gene. V shed 3 bases, J shed 4 bases, and the junction held 10 bases outside the gene matches.

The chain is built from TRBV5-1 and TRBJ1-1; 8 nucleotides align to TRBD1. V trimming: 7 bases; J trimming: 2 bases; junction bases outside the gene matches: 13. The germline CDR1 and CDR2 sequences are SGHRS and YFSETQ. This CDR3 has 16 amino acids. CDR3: CASHPGQAGANTEAFF. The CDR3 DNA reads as TGCGCCAGCCATCCGGGACAGGCGGGGGCCAACACTGAAGCTTTCTTT.

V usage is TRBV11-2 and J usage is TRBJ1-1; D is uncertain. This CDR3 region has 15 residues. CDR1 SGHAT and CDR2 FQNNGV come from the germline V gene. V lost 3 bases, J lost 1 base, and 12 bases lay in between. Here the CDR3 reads CASSFDRVGNTEAFF. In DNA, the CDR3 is TGTGCCAGCAGCTTCGACCGGGTCGGGAACACTGAAGCTTTCTTT.

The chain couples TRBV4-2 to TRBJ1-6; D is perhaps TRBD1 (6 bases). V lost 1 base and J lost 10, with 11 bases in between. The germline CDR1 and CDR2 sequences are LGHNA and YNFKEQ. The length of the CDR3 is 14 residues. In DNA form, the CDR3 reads TGTGCCAGCAGCCAAGCGGGGGCGCGATCACCCCTCCACTTT. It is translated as CASSQAGARSPLHF.

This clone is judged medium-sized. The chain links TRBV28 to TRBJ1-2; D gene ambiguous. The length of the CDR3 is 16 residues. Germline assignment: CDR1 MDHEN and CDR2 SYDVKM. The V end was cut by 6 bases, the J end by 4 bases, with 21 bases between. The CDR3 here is CASRGRGERRSYGYTF. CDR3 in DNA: TGTGCCAGCAGAGGACGGGGAGAGAGGCGTAGCTATGGCTACACCTTC.

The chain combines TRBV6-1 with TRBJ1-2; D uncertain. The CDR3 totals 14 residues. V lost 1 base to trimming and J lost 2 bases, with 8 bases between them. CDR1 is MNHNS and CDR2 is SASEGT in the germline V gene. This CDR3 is CASSEELGNYGYTF. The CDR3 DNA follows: TGTGCCAGCAGTGAAGAGCTCGGGAACTATGGCTACACCTTC.

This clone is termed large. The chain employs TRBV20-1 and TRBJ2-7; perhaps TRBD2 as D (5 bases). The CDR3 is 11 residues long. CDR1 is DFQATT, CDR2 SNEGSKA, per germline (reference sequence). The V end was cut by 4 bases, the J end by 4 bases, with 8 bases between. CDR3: CSAILVYEQYF. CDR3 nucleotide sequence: TGCAGTGCTATACTAGTGTACGAGCAGTACTTC.

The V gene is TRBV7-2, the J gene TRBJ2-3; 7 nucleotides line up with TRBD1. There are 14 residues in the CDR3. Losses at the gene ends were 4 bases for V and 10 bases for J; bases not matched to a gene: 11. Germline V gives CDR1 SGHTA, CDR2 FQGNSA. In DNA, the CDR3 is TGTGCCAGCAGCTCGGGGCAGGGGGAAAGGGCGCAGTATTTT. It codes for CASSSGQGERAQYF.

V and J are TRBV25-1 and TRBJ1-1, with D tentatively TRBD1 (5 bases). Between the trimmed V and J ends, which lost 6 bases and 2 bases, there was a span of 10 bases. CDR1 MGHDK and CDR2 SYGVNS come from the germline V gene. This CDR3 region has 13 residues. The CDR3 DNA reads TGTGCCAGCAGCAGGGTAGGAAACACTGAAGCTTTCTTT. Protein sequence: CASSRVGNTEAFF.

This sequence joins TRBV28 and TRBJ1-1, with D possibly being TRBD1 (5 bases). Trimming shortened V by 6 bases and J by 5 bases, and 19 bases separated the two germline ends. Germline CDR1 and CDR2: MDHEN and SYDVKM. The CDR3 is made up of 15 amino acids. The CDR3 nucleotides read TGTGCCAGCAGCGTCGCTGGGGGGGGAAGGACTGAAGCTTTCTTT. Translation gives CASSVAGGGRTEAFF.

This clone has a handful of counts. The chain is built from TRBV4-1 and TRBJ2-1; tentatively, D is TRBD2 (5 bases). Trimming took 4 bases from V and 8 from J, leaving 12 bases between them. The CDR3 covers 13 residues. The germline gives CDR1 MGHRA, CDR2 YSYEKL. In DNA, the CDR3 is TGCGCCAGCAGCCGGAGAAGGGAGTATGAGCAGTTCTTC. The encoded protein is CASSRRREYEQFF.

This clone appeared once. CDR3 in DNA: TGTGCCAGCAGGGAACCGGGACAGGCCTCCTACGAGCAGTACTTC. Protein: CASREPGQASYEQYF. The V and J genes are TRBV28 and TRBJ2-7; TRBD1 agrees at 8 bases. This CDR3 has 15 residues. Germline assignment: CDR1 MDHEN and CDR2 SYDVKM. The junction had 7 bases not matched to a gene; V was cut back by 6 bases and J by 0 bases.

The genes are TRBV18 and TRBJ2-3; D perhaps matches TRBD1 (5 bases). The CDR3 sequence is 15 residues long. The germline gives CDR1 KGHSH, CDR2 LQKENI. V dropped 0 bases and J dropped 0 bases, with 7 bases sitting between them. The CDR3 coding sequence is TGTGCCAGCTCACCACCGGCAGGGAGCACAGATACGCAGTATTTT. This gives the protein CASSPPAGSTDTQYF.

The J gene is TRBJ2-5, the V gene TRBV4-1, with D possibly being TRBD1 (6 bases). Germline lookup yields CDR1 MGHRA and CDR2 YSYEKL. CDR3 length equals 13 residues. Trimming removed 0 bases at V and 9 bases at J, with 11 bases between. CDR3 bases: TGCGCCAGCAGCCAAGATCGCACAGGGTCCCAGTACTTC. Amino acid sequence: CASSQDRTGSQYF.

CDR3 nucleotide sequence: TGTGCCAGCAGCCGGCGAGAGGGGGGAAGGGATGGCTACACCTTC. It is translated as CASSRREGGRDGYTF. The chain recombines TRBV4-2 with TRBJ1-2; possible D gene TRBD1, 6 bases. Germline loops: CDR1 LGHNA, CDR2 YNFKEQ. V lost 4 bases and J lost 6, with 18 bases in between. The CDR3 is 15 residues long.